Below, 27 T cell receptor beta chains from the same sample are listed, as sequenced in a study of CD8 T cells in Susac syndrome. Random-hexamer reverse transcription was applied to roughly 0.5 to 1 ug RNA. TCRdb fed the immunoSEQ multiplex PCR reads into MiXCR, producing one record per CDR3 protein. The sample shows around 140,000 distinct CDR3 sequences, around 75% of them seen only once. Sample: CD8+ T cells from PBMCs. These receptors were obtained from a human donor with multiple sclerosis.

V gene TRBV20-1 combines with J gene TRBJ2-7, with TRBD2 identical over 8 bases. The CDR3 is 15 amino acids. CDR1 DFQATT and CDR2 SNEGSKA come from the germline V gene (reference sequence). V was clipped by 6 bases and J by 9 bases; unmatched bases: 19. In DNA form, the CDR3 reads TGCAGTGCCAAGCCGAGAGTAGCGGGGTTAAGCGGGCAGTACTTC. It is translated as CSAKPRVAGLSGQYF.

V is TRBV19 and J is TRBJ2-6, with 8 bases aligning to TRBD1. The CDR3 is 17 amino acids. Looked up from germline, CDR1 is LNHDA and CDR2 is SQIVND (reference sequence). The V segment lost 7 bases and the J segment 0 bases; nucleotides outside the gene matches: 8. The CDR3 nucleotides are TGTGCCAGTACCTCGGACAGGGAAGGCTCTGGGGCCAACGTCCTGACTTTC. It specifies CASTSDREGSGANVLTF.

J is TRBJ1-3 and V is TRBV6-5, with D uncertain. This CDR3 is built from 12 residues. Trimming stripped 6 bases from V and 4 bases from J, with 7 bases between. The V gene's germline CDR1 is MNHEY and CDR2 SVGAGI. The CDR3 coding sequence is TGTGCCAGCAGGTCGAGCGGAAACACCATATATTTT. This gives the protein CASRSSGNTIYF.

The chain uses TRBV29-1 and TRBJ1-1; D unresolved. The CDR3 consists of 13 residues. V was clipped by 6 bases and J by 5 bases, with 16 bases between them. The germline V gene encodes CDR1 SQVTM and CDR2 ANQGSEA. CDR3 nucleotide sequence: TGCAGCGTCGGGCCCCCGCGAGGGACTGAAGCTTTCTTT. It codes for CSVGPPRGTEAFF.

This chain links TRBV4-1 with TRBJ2-5, with 11 bases aligning to TRBD2. Germline loops: CDR1 MGHRA, CDR2 YSYEKL. CDR3 length: 17 amino acids. Germline trimming cut 0 bases from V and 0 bases from J; bases unmatched to any gene: 3. The CDR3 sequence: CASSQDRTSGYQETQYF. The DNA of the CDR3 is TGCGCCAGCAGCCAAGATAGGACTAGCGGGTACCAAGAGACCCAGTACTTC.

The chain recombines TRBV24-1 with TRBJ2-1; TRBD2 aligns across 11 bases. J lost 10 bases, V lost 7 bases, and 5 bases had no gene match. The CDR3 consists of 13 residues. CDR1 and CDR2 (germline): KGHDR, SFDVKD. The CDR3 spells CATRIASGGEQFF. As DNA, the CDR3 is TGTGCCACCAGGATTGCTAGCGGGGGGGAGCAGTTCTTC.

The CDR3 sequence: CASSASGPDNYGYTF. The DNA for the CDR3 is TGTGCCAGCAGCGCAAGCGGACCCGATAACTATGGCTACACCTTC. This chain connects TRBV11-2 to TRBJ1-2; no firm D call. The V and J ends lost 5 bases and 1 base respectively, with 14 bases between them. The CDR3 runs to 15 residues. From germline, CDR1 is SGHAT and CDR2 FQNNGV.

The chain links TRBV7-2 to TRBJ2-1, with 11 bases fitting TRBD2. Germline loops: CDR1 SGHTA, CDR2 FQGNSA. The CDR3 runs to 20 residues. With V trimmed by 6 bases and J by 0 bases, 16 bases remained unmatched. The DNA for the CDR3 is TGTGCCAGCAGTCTTAGCGGGAGGGCCTATTTAATAAGCTCCTACAATGAGCAGTTCTTC. This encodes CASSLSGRAYLISSYNEQFF. Full variable domain (missing parts from reference TRBV7-2 and TRBJ2-1): GAGVSQSPSNKVTEKGKDVELRCDPISGHTALYWYRQSLGQGLEFLIYFQGNSAPDKSGLPSDRFSAERTGGSVSTLTIQRTQQEDSAVYLCASSLSGRAYLISSYNEQFFGPGTRLTVL.

The gene calls are TRBV6-5 and TRBJ1-2; 9 positions match TRBD1. Germline trimming cut 4 bases from V and 3 bases from J; bases unmatched to any gene: 3. The germline gives CDR1 MNHEY, CDR2 SVGAGI. The CDR3 runs to 14 residues. The CDR3 DNA sequence: TGTGCCAGCAGTTTGACAGGGGGGGACTATGGCTACACCTTC. Protein sequence: CASSLTGGDYGYTF.

V gene TRBV6-4 combines with J gene TRBJ2-1; TRBD2 agrees at 8 bases. With V trimmed by 4 bases and J by 7 bases, 6 bases remained unmatched. Germline CDR1 reads MRHNA; CDR2 reads SNTAGT. The CDR3 is 14 residues long. The CDR3 region is CASSVSGSINEQFF. CDR3 sequence (DNA): TGTGCCAGCAGTGTGAGCGGGAGTATAAATGAGCAGTTCTTC.

For this clonotype: This clone may be a read error of a much larger clone one base away. The V and J genes are TRBV11-2 and TRBJ2-5, with D possibly being TRBD2 (6 bases). V lost 3 bases and J lost 5, with 13 bases in between. The CDR3 spans 14 residues. Germline V CDR1 and CDR2: SGHAT, FQNNGV. CDR3 loop: CASSLVLAWETQYF. In DNA form, the CDR3 reads TGTGCCAGCAGCTTGGTACTAGCATGGGAGACCCAGTACTTC.

This clonotype was detected only once. CDR3 loop: CASSLYPPSGGLTDTQYF. CDR3 nucleotides: TGTGCCAGCAGTTTATACCCCCCTAGCGGGGGACTCACAGATACGCAGTATTTT. The chain joins TRBV27 to TRBJ2-3; 10 positions match TRBD2. V dropped 1 base and J dropped 2; count of bases not matched to a gene: 9. The germline CDR1 and CDR2 sequences are MNHEY and SMNVEV (reference sequence). The CDR3 contains 18 residues.

This chain links TRBV28 with TRBJ2-1, with D perhaps matching TRBD2 (6 bases). V was pared by 5 bases and J by 5 bases, with 10 bases between. CDR1 and CDR2 from the germline V gene are MDHEN and SYDVKM. The CDR3 extends over 13 amino acids. CDR3 in amino acids: CASSLTSNNEQFF. The CDR3 region has the DNA TGTGCCAGCAGTCTTACTAGCAACAATGAGCAGTTCTTC.

This sequence joins TRBV7-6 and TRBJ1-5; D unresolved. Germline V gives CDR1 SGHVS, CDR2 FNYEAQ. This CDR3 comprises 15 residues. V was pared by 2 bases and J by 3 bases, with 11 bases between. The CDR3 region has the DNA TGTGCCAGCAGCTTATACTTGGGGAACAATCAGCCCCAGCATTTT. Protein: CASSLYLGNNQPQHF.

This chain connects TRBV4-1 to TRBJ2-7; maybe TRBD1 (6 bases). Germline V CDR1 and CDR2: MGHRA, YSYEKL. The V and J ends lost 4 bases and 6 bases respectively, with 16 bases between them. This CDR3 contains 14 residues. CDR3 DNA sequence: TGCGCCAGCAGCCCGACGTGGGGGCTGGGCGAGCAGTACTTC. Translating gives CASSPTWGLGEQYF.

The rearrangement links TRBV29-1 to TRBJ2-7; the D gene could be TRBD1 or TRBD2 (5 bases each). CDR3 size: 15 residues. Germline V gene sequence: CDR1 SQVTM, CDR2 ANQGSEA. Trimming took off 5 bases at V and 3 bases at J, with 20 bases between the two ends. CDR3 loop: CSVREGLGPHYEQYF. CDR3 nucleotide sequence: TGCAGCGTTCGAGAGGGGTTGGGGCCTCACTACGAGCAGTACTTC.

This clonotype was counted once. The rearrangement joins TRBV2 to TRBJ2-1; D possibly corresponds to TRBD2 (5 bases). V lost 6 bases and J lost 10, with 13 bases in between. The CDR3 is made up of 12 amino acids. Germline V gene sequence: CDR1 SNHLY, CDR2 FYNNEI. The CDR3: CASRSVLAEQFF. The CDR3 bases are TGTGCCAGCAGGTCGGTCTTAGCGGAGCAGTTCTTC. The complete variable domain, with remaining parts taken from reference TRBV2 and TRBJ2-1, reads EPEVTQTPSHQVTQMGQEVILRCVPISNHLYFYWYRQILGQKVEFLVSFYNNEISEKSEIFDDQFSVERPDGSNFTLKIRSTKLEDSAMYFCASRSVLAEQFFGPGTRLTVL.

The count of this clonotype is one. CDR3: CASSLILWGRSTDTQYF. The CDR3 DNA reads as TGTGCCAGCAGTTTAATCCTGTGGGGGCGTTCCACAGATACGCAGTATTTT. The chain uses TRBV12-3 or TRBV12-4 and TRBJ2-3, with D possibly being TRBD1 (6 bases). This CDR3 is built from 17 residues. The V end was cut by 2 bases, the J end by 2 bases, with 17 bases between.

The genes are TRBV19 and TRBJ2-2; D possibly corresponds to TRBD1 (6 bases). This CDR3 comprises 15 residues. Germline V gene data show CDR1 as LNHDA and CDR2 as SQIVND (reference sequence). V gave up 6 bases and J gave up 6 bases, with 17 bases separating them. In nucleotides, the CDR3 is TGTGCCAGTAGAGAACAGGGATCGAGGCCCGGGGAGCTGTTTTTT. This codes for CASREQGSRPGELFF.

The chain has TRBV19 and TRBJ2-7, with D perhaps assigned TRBD1 or TRBD2 (5 bases each). Deletions cut 5 bases from V and 2 bases from J, with 13 bases between. The length of the CDR3 is 14 residues. Germline lookup yields CDR1 LNHDA and CDR2 SQIVND (reference sequence). The CDR3 DNA is TGTGCCAGTAGTTTTGGGGGAATGGCCTACGAGCAGTACTTC. Encoded protein: CASSFGGMAYEQYF.

This sequence joins TRBV5-6 and TRBJ1-2; D is uncertain. CDR3 length: 15 residues. Deletions cut 0 bases from V and 7 bases from J, with 16 bases between. Germline V CDR1 and CDR2: SGHDT, YYEEEE. CDR3 region: CASSLAPGFKGGYTF. The CDR3 nucleotides read TGTGCCAGCAGCTTGGCCCCCGGCTTTAAGGGTGGCTACACCTTC.

This clonotype was recorded once. The chain has TRBV29-1 and TRBJ2-1; 9 bases are a match to TRBD1. The V gene's germline CDR1 is SQVTM and CDR2 ANQGSEA. Germline trimming cut 3 bases from V and 4 bases from J; bases unmatched to any gene: 4. The CDR3 contains 14 residues. The CDR3 nucleotides are TGCAGCGTTGAGGGACAGGGATTATACAATGAGCAGTTCTTC. This codes for CSVEGQGLYNEQFF.

The chain links TRBV11-2 to TRBJ2-7; 10 positions match TRBD1. The V gene's germline CDR1 is SGHAT and CDR2 FQNNGV. V trimming: 5 bases; J trimming: 3 bases; junction bases outside the gene matches: 13. This CDR3 has 17 residues. CDR3 sequence: CASSKIPGTGDIYEQYF. The CDR3, as DNA: TGTGCCAGCAGCAAGATCCCCGGGACAGGGGATATCTACGAGCAGTACTTC.

The J gene is TRBJ1-5, the V gene TRBV12-3 or TRBV12-4, with 9 positions matching TRBD1. V lost 5 bases and J lost 7; bases outside the gene matches: 9. The CDR3 consists of 15 residues. The CDR3 loop is CASSPTGGDNQPQHF. CDR3 nucleotide sequence: TGTGCCAGCAGTCCGACAGGGGGGGACAACCAGCCCCAGCATTTT.

The V call is TRBV3-1, the J call TRBJ2-5; TRBD1 agrees at 9 bases. The CDR3 consists of 16 residues. Trimming took 2 bases from V and 5 from J; bases not matched to a gene: 9. The germline CDR1 and CDR2 sequences are LGHDT and YNNKEL (reference sequence). In nucleotides, the CDR3 is TGTGCCAGCAGCCAAATAGGGACAGGGAGTCTGGAGACCCAGTACTTC. This encodes CASSQIGTGSLETQYF.

This clonotype came up a few times. The chain links TRBV6-1 to TRBJ1-5; maybe TRBD1 (6 bases). Trimming left V 6 bases short and J 5 bases short, with 11 bases between. CDR1 and CDR2 (germline): MNHNS, SASEGT. The CDR3 has 13 residues. The CDR3 protein is CASRSGVYQPQHF. DNA for the CDR3: TGTGCCAGCAGATCAGGGGTCTATCAGCCCCAGCATTTT.

This rearrangement joins TRBV15 to TRBJ1-1, with D possibly matching TRBD1 (6 bases). The germline V gene encodes CDR1 LNHNV and CDR2 YYDKDF (reference sequence). The CDR3 consists of 14 residues. The ends were cut back, 0 bases at V and 11 bases at J, with 16 bases in the middle. CDR3: CATSRDQGSLGAFF. The CDR3, as DNA: TGTGCCACCAGCAGAGATCAGGGGAGCTTAGGTGCTTTCTTT.